This is a list of T cell receptor beta chains from one sample in a study of cytomegalovirus exposure and HLA in healthy donors. Profiling relied on immunoSEQ multiplex PCR, and the TCRdb table lists in-frame clones only, not all of them. The sample records roughly 140,000 clones, around 84% being singletons. Input material: PBMCs. The receptors derive from a woman aged 18-29 years in good health and CMV-seronegative. Each CDR3 is given with its conserved first and last residue. The D gene is left open where the match is weak. Some rows mark clone size as missing; the rest say once, few, many or name a class of expanded clone.

V	J	size	D	CDR3	DNA
TRBV5-1	TRBJ1-3	few	TRBD1	CASSASTGGNGYTIYF	TGCGCCAGCAGCGCGAGCACAGGGGGCAACGGGTACACCATATATTTT
TRBV19	TRBJ1-4	NA	NA	CASAGSWENEKLFF	TGTGCCAGTGCGGGCTCCTGGGAAAATGAAAAACTGTTTTTT
TRBV7-2	TRBJ2-1	NA	NA	CASGRQIQFF	TGTGCCAGCGGAAGACAGATACAGTTCTTC
TRBV29-1	TRBJ2-4	NA	NA	CSVGGFGKNIQYF	TGCAGCGTTGGAGGTTTTGGCAAAAACATTCAGTACTTC
TRBV27	TRBJ1-5	NA	TRBD1	CASSPGQTGTTQHF	TGTGCCAGCAGTCCGGGACAGACGGGGACCACCCAGCATTTT
TRBV7-2	TRBJ2-1	NA	TRBD2	CASSFKPRTSGRTYNEQFF	TGTGCCAGCAGCTTCAAACCGAGGACTAGCGGGAGGACCTACAATGAGCAGTTCTTC
TRBV5-6	TRBJ1-6	NA	NA	CASSLGTRNSPLHF	TGTGCCAGCAGCCTGGGGACAAGAAATTCACCCCTCCACTTT
TRBV15	TRBJ2-1	once	TRBD2	CATGTSEDNEQFF	TGTGCCACCGGGACTAGCGAGGACAATGAGCAGTTCTTC
TRBV7-2	TRBJ1-5	once	TRBD1	CASSRSRTGYSNQPQHF	TGTGCCAGCAGCCGATCCCGGACAGGGTATAGCAATCAGCCCCAGCATTTT
TRBV6-5	TRBJ2-1	NA	TRBD1	CASSPLQGLKFF	TGTGCCAGCAGTCCCCTACAGGGGCTTAAATTCTTC
TRBV15	TRBJ1-2	NA	NA	CATSREVGGYTF	TGTGCCACCAGCAGAGAGGTTGGCGGCTACACCTTC
TRBV7-6	TRBJ2-1	NA	TRBD2	CASSLKRDGQWKLNEQFF	TGTGCCAGCAGCTTAAAGCGGGACGGCCAATGGAAATTAAATGAGCAGTTCTTC
TRBV2	TRBJ2-5	once	TRBD2	CATSNLAGSWETQYF	TGTGCCACCTCGAACTTAGCGGGAAGCTGGGAGACCCAGTACTTC
TRBV9	TRBJ2-6	NA	TRBD1	CASSVGAGQGAPGANVLTF	TGTGCCAGCAGCGTAGGAGCCGGACAGGGTGCTCCTGGGGCCAACGTCCTGACTTTC
TRBV27	TRBJ1-6	NA	NA	CASSLDGPGNSPLHF	TGTGCCAGCAGTTTAGACGGTCCGGGGAATTCACCCCTCCACTTT
TRBV6-6	TRBJ1-5	few	NA	CASSPQGTQPQHF	TGTGCCAGCAGTCCTCAGGGGACCCAGCCCCAGCATTTT
TRBV10-3	TRBJ1-1	NA	TRBD1	CAATGGTEAFF	TGTGCCGCTACAGGGGGGACTGAAGCTTTCTTT
TRBV10-3	TRBJ2-1	few	NA	CAISDPYNEQFF	TGTGCCATCAGTGACCCGTACAATGAGCAGTTCTTC
TRBV19	TRBJ1-3	NA	NA	CASTKRDTILSGNTIYF	TGTGCCAGCACAAAACGGGACACAATTCTTTCTGGAAACACCATATATTTT
TRBV29-1	TRBJ1-2	NA	NA	CSATPSGREGYTF	TGCAGCGCCACCCCGTCGGGGCGGGAGGGCTACACCTTC
TRBV27	TRBJ2-5	NA	NA	CASSYSRGAGEQETQYF	TGTGCCAGCAGTTACTCACGGGGGGCGGGGGAACAAGAGACCCAGTACTTC
TRBV28	TRBJ1-1	NA	TRBD1	CASSPRTGGTGNYRAEAFF	TGTGCCAGCAGTCCCCGGACAGGGGGAACTGGCAATTACCGGGCTGAAGCTTTCTTT
TRBV11-2	TRBJ1-4	NA	NA	CASSLSKGIGEKLFF	TGTGCCAGCAGCTTATCGAAGGGGATAGGTGAAAAACTGTTTTTT
TRBV5-4	TRBJ2-7	NA	TRBD2	CASSPDGLDGIEQYF	TGTGCCAGCAGCCCGGATGGACTAGACGGGATCGAGCAGTACTTC
TRBV21-1	TRBJ2-1	NA	NA	CASTAGKAYNEQFF	TGTGCCTCAACAGCAGGGAAGGCCTACAATGAGCAGTTCTTC
TRBV5-1	TRBJ2-7	NA	NA	CASSSHRGGDYEQYF	TGCGCCAGCAGCTCCCACAGGGGAGGAGATTACGAGCAGTACTTC
TRBV5-5	TRBJ2-3	NA	TRBD2	CASTSLAGSGDTQYF	TGTGCCAGCACCTCCCTAGCGGGATCGGGGGATACGCAGTATTTT